This T cell receptor beta chain was observed in a study of control samples from healthy donors and cancer patients. Repertoires were generated with immunoSEQ multiplex PCR, while TCRdb's copy carries only in-frame clones and drops some. The sample consists of approximately 50,000 clones, approximately 95% of them appearing once. This clone has a handful of counts. The TCR sequence derives from a man in his thirties or forties in good health. The sequencing input was blood.

The CDR3 protein is CASSYSGANTEAFF. Here the CDR3 DNA reads TGTGCCAGCAGTTACTCGGGGGCGAACACTGAAGCTTTCTTT. The chain links TRBV6-5 to TRBJ1-1, with D tentatively TRBD1 (6 bases). Per germline, CDR1 MNHEY and CDR2 SVGAGI. Trimming took 0 bases from V and 1 from J, leaving 6 bases between them. This CDR3 region has 14 residues.